The sequence of this T cell receptor (beta chain) was determined in a study of beta chain features in type 1 diabetes. This clone turned up a few times. Antigen specificity is unknown. General study findings and limits: A pattern of fewer insertions and more deletions at VDJ junctions was seen in type 1 diabetes patients.

This CDR3 is built from 15 residues. Germline V lookup: CDR1 MGHDK, CDR2 SYGVNS. The germline V and J ends were trimmed by 4 bases and 3 bases, with 10 bases remaining between them. All of the isolated RNA was reverse transcribed, so expressed TCRB transcripts were sequenced. Generated by immunoSEQ multiplex PCR, the TCRdb table keeps only in-frame clones and is missing some. This table has about 620,000 clones, around 16% appearing once. This chain connects TRBV25-1 to TRBJ2-6; D not certain. The sequencing input was naive CD4+ T cells from blood. The origin of this receptor is a man aged 18-30 years in good health. Here the CDR3 reads CASSADLIGANVLTF. The CDR3 DNA follows: TGTGCCAGCAGTGCAGACTTGATTGGGGCCAACGTCCTGACTTTC.